This entry lists 28 T cell receptor beta chains sequenced from one sample in a study of control samples from healthy donors and cancer patients. Libraries were prepared by immunoSEQ multiplex PCR; TCRdb keeps only in-frame clonotypes and omits some of them. The sample has 130,000 or so clones, about 90% seen once; the top ten hold less than 8.5%. Input material: blood. These receptor sequences come from a man younger than 35 in good health.

The gene calls are TRBV13 and TRBJ1-3; D is possibly TRBD1 (6 bases). The CDR3 runs 15 residues. Germline-derived CDR1 and CDR2 are PRHDT and FYEKMQ (reference sequence). Trimming removed 3 bases from V and 2 bases from J, with 11 bases in between. CDR3 protein: CASSFGGRAGNTIYF. The CDR3 DNA is TGTGCCAGCAGCTTTGGGGGGCGGGCTGGAAACACCATATATTTT.

This clone has a handful of counts. J is TRBJ2-7 and V is TRBV5-6; the match to TRBD1 covers 8 bases. J was trimmed by 5 bases and V by 4 bases; bases with no gene match: 11. The CDR3 is 15 amino acids. Germline assignment: CDR1 SGHDT and CDR2 YYEEEE. CDR3 nucleotide sequence: TGTGCCAGCAGCGTTCCGACAGGGGACTTTAACGAGCAGTACTTC. Amino acids: CASSVPTGDFNEQYF.

V usage is TRBV30 and J usage is TRBJ1-1, with 11 bases matching TRBD1. V shed 3 bases and J 3 bases; nucleotides not matched to a gene: 6. This CDR3 region has 15 residues. The V gene's germline CDR1 is GTSNPN and CDR2 SVGIG (reference sequence). CDR3 region: CAWRGQGGEYTEAFF. The CDR3 DNA sequence: TGTGCCTGGAGGGGACAGGGGGGAGAGTACACTGAAGCTTTCTTT.

The chain has TRBV10-3 and TRBJ2-3; 7 nucleotides align to TRBD2. CDR1 ENHRY and CDR2 SYGVKD come from the germline V gene. This CDR3 spans 16 amino acids. V lost 6 bases, J lost 3 bases, and 12 bases stayed unmatched. The CDR3 here is CAIRETSPIGTDTQYF. The CDR3 region has the DNA TGTGCCATCAGGGAGACTAGCCCAATAGGAACAGATACGCAGTATTTT.

This clone was seen a handful of times. The J gene is TRBJ1-1, the V gene TRBV7-9; D is unclear. The CDR3 totals 15 residues. Per germline, CDR1 SEHNR and CDR2 FQNEAQ (reference sequence). V was clipped by 1 base and J by 1 base, with 10 bases between them. CDR3 residues: CASSLDQSGNTEAFF. The CDR3 DNA is TGTGCCAGCAGCTTAGATCAGTCCGGGAACACTGAAGCTTTCTTT.

In this sample, this clone turned up once. The same CDR3 arises from other DNA sequences in this sample as well. The chain recombines TRBV19 with TRBJ1-5; D is undetermined. The germline CDR1 and CDR2 sequences are LNHDA and SQIVND (reference sequence). V lost 0 bases to trimming and J lost 5 bases, with 5 bases between them. The CDR3 runs to 13 residues. The CDR3 bases are TGTGCCAGTAGTATAGATCAGTATCAGCCCCAGCATTTT. It specifies CASSIDQYQPQHF.

The CDR3 is CASSFSGGQETQYF. CDR3 coding DNA: TGCGCCAGCAGCTTTAGCGGGGGTCAAGAGACCCAGTACTTC. V and J are TRBV5-1 and TRBJ2-5; 9 bases are a match to TRBD2. The CDR3 contains 14 residues. Trimming removed 2 bases from V and 2 bases from J; junction bases left unmatched: 1. The germline CDR1 and CDR2 sequences are SGHRS and YFSETQ.

V is TRBV27 and J is TRBJ2-1; D unresolved. The CDR3 contains 15 residues. With 2 bases removed from V and 6 bases from J, the gap between germline ends came to 14 bases. CDR1 MNHEY and CDR2 SMNVEV come from the germline V gene (reference sequence). CDR3 protein: CASSLSATVPNEQFF. The CDR3 bases are TGTGCCAGCAGTTTAAGCGCGACGGTACCCAATGAGCAGTTCTTC.

This clone appeared a single time. This chain links TRBV7-9 with TRBJ2-1; tentative D call: TRBD2 (6 bases). The CDR3 consists of 13 residues. The V gene lost 5 bases and the J gene lost 9 bases, with 14 bases spanning the gap. The germline gives CDR1 SEHNR, CDR2 FQNEAQ (reference sequence). The CDR3: CASSPEGRTEQFF. The CDR3 nucleotides are TGTGCCAGCAGCCCAGAGGGGAGGACTGAGCAGTTCTTC.

Comments on this clone: Other nucleotide sequences from this sample produce the same CDR3. The genes are TRBV12-3 or TRBV12-4 and TRBJ2-7; D is undetermined. The CDR3 is 13 residues long. V shed 3 bases and J shed 3 bases, with 9 bases lying between them. CDR3 loop: CASSFGRNYEQYF. In DNA, the CDR3 is TGTGCCAGCAGTTTTGGCAGAAACTACGAGCAGTACTTC.

The chain couples TRBV4-3 to TRBJ2-1; perhaps TRBD1 as D (5 bases). Germline CDR1 and CDR2: LGHNA and YSLEER. CDR3 length: 15 amino acids. The germline V and J ends were trimmed by 1 base and 2 bases, with 9 bases remaining between them. The CDR3: CASSQGGWAYNEQFF. The CDR3 bases are TGCGCCAGCAGCCAAGGGGGCTGGGCCTACAATGAGCAGTTCTTC.

This clone was detected a few times. J is TRBJ1-6 and V is TRBV5-4, with 9 bases matching TRBD1. The germline V gene encodes CDR1 SGHNT and CDR2 YYREEE (reference sequence). This CDR3 is built from 15 residues. J gave up 7 bases and V 2 bases, and 4 bases lay outside the gene matches. The CDR3 DNA reads as TGTGCCAGCAGCTTCCGGGACAGGGACAATTCACCCCTCCACTTT. Amino acids: CASSFRDRDNSPLHF. The variable domain in full, with the rest retrieved from reference TRBV5-4 and TRBJ1-6, is ETGVTQSPTHLIKTRGQQVTLRCSSQSGHNTVSWYQQALGQGPQFIFQYYREEENGRGNFPPRFSGLQFPNYSSELNVNALELDDSALYLCASSFRDRDNSPLHFGNGTRLTVT.

The chain links TRBV5-4 to TRBJ2-2; possible D gene TRBD2, 5 bases. CDR1 and CDR2 from the germline V gene are SGHNT and YYREEE (reference sequence). The CDR3 contains 12 residues. The V gene lost 3 bases and the J gene lost 6 bases, with 6 bases spanning the gap. The CDR3 coding sequence is TGTGCCAGCAGCTCCGGGGCCGGGGAGCTGTTTTTT. It encodes CASSSGAGELFF.

The chain couples TRBV19 to TRBJ2-3; D might be TRBD1 (7 bases). Germline V gives CDR1 LNHDA, CDR2 SQIVND (reference sequence). Trimming took off 10 bases at V and 3 bases at J, with 23 bases between the two ends. The length of the CDR3 is 16 residues. CDR3 sequence reads: CATTNRGRGRTDTQYF. In DNA, the CDR3 is TGTGCCACAACTAATCGGGGCAGGGGGAGGACAGATACGCAGTATTTT.

The chain has TRBV30 and TRBJ1-1; D is perhaps TRBD1 (6 bases). V lost 0 bases and J lost 1, with 6 bases in between. Germline V gene lookup returns CDR1 GTSNPN and CDR2 SVGIG (reference sequence). The CDR3 contains 13 residues. The DNA for the CDR3 is TGTGCCTGGAGTGTAGGGGGGAACACTGAAGCTTTCTTT. Its translation is CAWSVGGNTEAFF.

This chain links TRBV6-5 with TRBJ1-6; possibly TRBD1 for D (5 bases). The germline gives CDR1 MNHEY, CDR2 SVGAGI. The CDR3 has 15 residues. V shed 5 bases and J shed 3 bases, with 11 bases lying between them. The chain's CDR3 is CASSPDDSYNSPLHF. DNA of the CDR3: TGTGCCAGCAGTCCAGACGACAGCTATAATTCACCCCTCCACTTT.

This chain connects TRBV30 to TRBJ1-3; 7 nucleotides agree with TRBD1. Germline V CDR1 and CDR2: GTSNPN, SVGIG (reference sequence). This CDR3 has 14 residues. Trimming at V came to 3 bases and at J to 6 bases, leaving 8 bases not matched to a gene. The CDR3 here is CAWRADRVENTIYF. CDR3 coding DNA: TGTGCCTGGAGGGCTGACAGGGTAGAAAACACCATATATTTT. The entire variable domain, with the rest obtained from reference TRBV30 and TRBJ1-3, is as follows: SQTIHQWPATLVQPVGSPLSLECTVEGTSNPNLYWYRQAAGRGLQLLFYSVGIGQISSEVPQNLSASRPQDRQFILSSKKLLLSDSGFYLCAWRADRVENTIYFGEGSWLTVV.

This chain connects TRBV10-1 to TRBJ2-7; the match to TRBD1 covers 10 bases. Germline CDR1 reads WNHNN; CDR2 reads SYGVQD (reference sequence). This CDR3 has 14 amino acids. V was pared by 7 bases and J by 3 bases, with 6 bases of the junction left unmatched. As DNA, the CDR3 is TGCGCCAGCATCAACCGGGACAGGGGCTACGAGCAGTACTTC. This encodes CASINRDRGYEQYF.

This clone was seen just once. V and J are TRBV19 and TRBJ1-5; possible D gene TRBD1, 6 bases. Germline assignment: CDR1 LNHDA and CDR2 SQIVND (reference sequence). V was cut by 11 bases and J by 9 bases, with 14 bases left in between. The CDR3 runs 11 residues. CDR3 sequence (DNA): TGTGCCTGCTCAGGGGCAGGGCCCCAGCATTTT. Translated, it gives CACSGAGPQHF.

The chain employs TRBV6-2 or TRBV6-3 and TRBJ2-7; perhaps TRBD2 as D (5 bases). The CDR3 extends over 14 amino acids. Germline CDR1 is MNHEY and CDR2 is SVGEGT. Trimming shortened V by 8 bases and J by 1 base, and 15 bases separated the two germline ends. The CDR3 protein is CASGDYPLSYEQYF. CDR3 sequence (DNA): TGTGCCAGCGGTGACTACCCCCTTTCCTACGAGCAGTACTTC.

This clone was detected many times. This sequence joins TRBV7-9 and TRBJ1-4; D is uncertain. V shed 4 bases and J shed 4 bases, with 7 bases lying between them. This CDR3 spans 13 amino acids. Germline CDR1 and CDR2: SEHNR and FQNEAQ (reference sequence). CDR3 region: CASSSHSNEKLFF. CDR3 nucleotides: TGTGCCAGCAGCTCCCACAGTAATGAAAAACTGTTTTTT.

The V and J genes are TRBV27 and TRBJ1-4; the D gene is possibly TRBD1 (6 bases). With 5 bases removed from V and 7 bases from J, the gap between germline ends came to 11 bases. Germline values: CDR1 MNHEY, CDR2 SMNVEV (reference sequence). This CDR3 contains 13 residues. The chain's CDR3 is CASSEGGREKLFF. The CDR3 DNA follows: TGTGCCAGCAGTGAGGGGGGGCGTGAAAAACTGTTTTTT.

This chain connects TRBV4-1 to TRBJ2-7; 10 positions match TRBD1. The V and J ends lost 3 bases and 2 bases, in that order; junction bases with no gene match: 4. This CDR3 region has 15 residues. Germline CDR1 is MGHRA and CDR2 is YSYEKL. Here the CDR3 reads CASSQGQGIPYEQYF. CDR3 DNA sequence: TGCGCCAGCAGCCAGGGACAGGGGATCCCCTACGAGCAGTACTTC.

The chain uses TRBV19 and TRBJ2-3, with 10 bases fitting TRBD1. V was pared by 5 bases and J by 4 bases, with 6 bases of the junction left unmatched. This CDR3 contains 15 residues. The germline V gene has CDR1 LNHDA and CDR2 SQIVND (reference sequence). CDR3 coding DNA: TGTGCCAGTAGTCCCTCGGGACAGGGGTCAGATACGCAGTATTTT. Translating it yields CASSPSGQGSDTQYF.

The J gene is TRBJ2-7, the V gene TRBV9; 8 positions agree with TRBD1. The germline CDR1 and CDR2 sequences are SGDLS and YYNGEE. Trimming took 6 bases from V and 6 from J; bases not matched to a gene: 8. CDR3 length: 13 residues. CDR3 sequence (DNA): TGTGCCAGCATCCCGGACAGGGTCGGCGAGCAGTACTTC. Translation: CASIPDRVGEQYF. The complete variable domain, with remaining parts taken from reference TRBV9 and TRBJ2-7, reads DSGVTQTPKHLITATGQRVTLRCSPRSGDLSVYWYQQSLDQGLQFLIQYYNGEERAKGNILERFSAQQFPDLHSELNLSSLELGDSALYFCASIPDRVGEQYFGPGTRLTVT.

This clone has a count of ten or more. The chain is built from TRBV18 and TRBJ1-2, with 9 nucleotides matching TRBD1. V was clipped by 3 bases and J by 5 bases; unmatched bases: 4. CDR3 length equals 14 residues. Germline-derived CDR1 and CDR2 are KGHSH and LQKENI. The CDR3 sequence: CASSPGQGLYGYTF. DNA of the CDR3: TGTGCCAGCTCACCTGGACAGGGGTTGTATGGCTACACCTTC.

The chain carries TRBV5-6 and TRBJ2-4, with 10 nucleotides matching TRBD1. Germline loops: CDR1 SGHDT, CDR2 YYEEEE. This CDR3 has 17 amino acids. V gave up 2 bases and J gave up 3 bases; unmatched junction bases: 8. Here the CDR3 reads CASSFWTGGIGKNIQYF. CDR3 DNA sequence: TGTGCCAGCAGCTTTTGGACAGGGGGAATTGGCAAAAACATTCAGTACTTC.

This clone was seen just once. The CDR3 DNA reads TGTGCCAGCAGCTTTTCACAGGGGCAAGAGACCCAGTACTTC. It is translated as CASSFSQGQETQYF. The V and J genes are TRBV11-2 and TRBJ2-5; the match to TRBD1 covers 7 bases. Germline lookup yields CDR1 SGHAT and CDR2 FQNNGV. The CDR3 length is 14 residues. V lost 3 bases and J lost 2; bases outside the gene matches: 3.